Listed here are 28 T cell receptor beta chains from one sample, sequenced in a study of graft-versus-host responses after intestinal transplantation. No antigen is known for these receptors. TCRdb's copy holds only in-frame clones and misses some; the assay was immunoSEQ multiplex PCR. The sample contains fewer than 120,000 clones, about 93% of which appear only once. Sequences were derived from unstimulated CD8+ T cells sorted from spleen or lymph node cells, sampled before intestinal transplant. The receptors stem from a human donor who received an intestinal transplant.

V gene TRBV7-3 combines with J gene TRBJ2-1; 14 bases map to TRBD2. With V trimmed by 2 bases and J by 7 bases, 4 bases remained unmatched. This CDR3 is built from 16 residues. Germline V gene sequence: CDR1 SGHTA, CDR2 FQGTGA. The CDR3: CASSLGTSGSWNEQFF. DNA of the CDR3: TGTGCCAGCAGCTTAGGGACTAGCGGGAGCTGGAATGAGCAGTTCTTC.

This chain joins TRBV19 and TRBJ1-1; perhaps TRBD1 as D (5 bases). The length of the CDR3 is 15 residues. Trimming shortened V by 2 bases and J by 1 base, and 11 bases separated the two germline ends. Germline loops: CDR1 LNHDA, CDR2 SQIVND (reference sequence). The CDR3 loop reads CASSIRGGPNTEAFF. CDR3 DNA: TGTGCCAGTAGTATACGGGGGGGTCCGAACACTGAAGCTTTCTTT.

The chain recombines TRBV28 with TRBJ1-5, with 7 positions matching TRBD1. Germline V gene data show CDR1 as MDHEN and CDR2 as SYDVKM. After removal of 8 bases from V and 2 bases from J, the junction contained 9 bases not matched to a gene. This CDR3 is 15 amino acids long. The CDR3 spells CASGDRDVRNQPQHF. In DNA form, the CDR3 reads TGTGCCAGCGGCGACAGGGATGTACGCAATCAGCCCCAGCATTTT.

V is TRBV29-1 and J is TRBJ1-1, with D uncertain. V was cut by 3 bases and J by 3 bases, with 14 bases left in between. Germline lookup yields CDR1 SQVTM and CDR2 ANQGSEA. The length of the CDR3 is 14 residues. The CDR3 loop reads CSVDGRGVDTEAFF. The CDR3 bases are TGCAGCGTTGATGGTCGCGGGGTGGACACTGAAGCTTTCTTT.

V is TRBV4-1 and J is TRBJ1-4, with a tentative D call TRBD1 (6 bases). Between the trimmed V and J ends, which lost 0 bases and 5 bases, there was a span of 13 bases. CDR1 and CDR2 from the germline V gene are MGHRA and YSYEKL. This CDR3 has 16 residues. The CDR3 nucleotides are TGCGCCAGCAGCCAAGATCCGACAGGATTCAATGAAAAACTGTTTTTT. Amino acid sequence: CASSQDPTGFNEKLFF.

The V call is TRBV11-2, the J call TRBJ2-7; D possibly corresponds to TRBD2 (5 bases). CDR3 length equals 16 residues. V lost 2 bases, J lost 0 bases, and 14 bases lay in between. Germline CDR1 reads SGHAT; CDR2 reads FQNNGV. Written as DNA, the CDR3 is TGTGCCAGCAGCTTATCGCGGGCCTTAAGCTCCTACGAGCAGTACTTC. Encoded protein: CASSLSRALSSYEQYF.

The chain combines TRBV27 with TRBJ2-7; 7 bases agree with TRBD1. J gave up 3 bases and V 5 bases, and 10 bases lay outside the gene matches. CDR1 is MNHEY, CDR2 SMNVEV, per germline (reference sequence). This CDR3 contains 15 residues. The CDR3 here is CASSPQGLGFYEQYF. The CDR3 coding sequence is TGTGCCAGCAGTCCACAGGGGTTAGGTTTCTACGAGCAGTACTTC.

The V and J genes are TRBV11-2 and TRBJ2-7; D unclear. CDR3 size: 12 residues. V lost 2 bases, J lost 3 bases, and 5 bases lay in between. Germline V gene data show CDR1 as SGHAT and CDR2 as FQNNGV. The CDR3 DNA reads as TGTGCCAGCAGCTTAACAAACTACGAGCAGTACTTC. Translated: CASSLTNYEQYF.

The chain carries TRBV11-2 and TRBJ2-1, with 12 nucleotides matching TRBD2. CDR1 is SGHAT and CDR2 is FQNNGV in the germline V gene. The V gene end was trimmed by 3 bases and the J gene end by 6 bases; junction bases not matched to a gene: 6. The CDR3 is made up of 16 amino acids. The CDR3 here is CASSFSGTSGSNEQFF. The CDR3 coding sequence is TGTGCCAGCAGCTTCTCGGGGACTAGCGGGTCCAATGAGCAGTTCTTC. The entire variable domain, with the rest obtained from reference TRBV11-2 and TRBJ2-1, is as follows: EAGVAQSPRYKIIEKRQSVAFWCNPISGHATLYWYQQILGQGPKLLIQFQNNGVVDDSQLPKDRFSAERLKGVDSTLKIQPAKLEDSAVYLCASSFSGTSGSNEQFFGPGTRLTVL.

The V call is TRBV7-8, the J call TRBJ1-1, with 8 nucleotides matching TRBD1. Germline CDR1 reads SGHVS; CDR2 reads FQNEAQ. The CDR3 covers 14 residues. The J segment lost 5 bases and the V segment lost 2 bases, leaving 4 bases of the junction unmatched. This chain's CDR3 is CASSLSGGLTEAFF. The CDR3 bases are TGTGCCAGCAGCTTATCAGGGGGCCTGACTGAAGCTTTCTTT.

This chain joins TRBV2 and TRBJ2-7; TRBD2 agrees at 7 bases. Germline CDR1 SNHLY, CDR2 FYNNEI. The ends lost 3 bases at V and 1 base at J; junction bases unmatched: 3. This CDR3 has 14 residues. The CDR3: CASSDLGRSYEQYF. The CDR3 region has the DNA TGTGCCAGCAGTGATCTCGGGAGGTCCTACGAGCAGTACTTC.

This sequence joins TRBV28 and TRBJ2-1, with D hard to call. CDR1 and CDR2 (germline): MDHEN, SYDVKM. This CDR3 is built from 14 residues. Trimming cost V 5 bases and J 0 bases, with 8 bases left between them. CDR3 nucleotide sequence: TGTGCCAGCAGTCAATTCAGCTCCTACAATGAGCAGTTCTTC. Translated, it gives CASSQFSSYNEQFF.

This clone was picked up one time. The chain has TRBV6-5 and TRBJ2-7; 12 positions match TRBD2. The CDR3 consists of 15 residues. The V segment lost 7 bases and the J segment 5 bases; nucleotides outside the gene matches: 9. The germline gives CDR1 MNHEY, CDR2 SVGAGI. This CDR3 is CASTPLLAGGNEQYF. DNA for the CDR3: TGTGCCAGCACCCCCCTTCTAGCGGGAGGGAACGAGCAGTACTTC.

The genes are TRBV15 and TRBJ2-2, with D perhaps matching TRBD1 (5 bases). CDR3 length: 15 amino acids. V was pared by 0 bases and J by 7 bases, with 12 bases between. Germline V gives CDR1 LNHNV, CDR2 YYDKDF (reference sequence). Here the CDR3 DNA reads TGTGCCACCAGCAGAGATGTGGGGCCTGGCGGGGAGCTGTTTTTT. Encoded protein: CATSRDVGPGGELFF.

On this clone itself: One end of the junction fails to match germline, which may point to a read error. The genes are TRBV7-7 and TRBJ2-2; TRBD2 matches at 7 bases. This CDR3 contains 14 residues. Germline loops: CDR1 SSHAT, CDR2 FNYEAQ (reference sequence). The CDR3 DNA reads as TGTGCTAGCAGCTTAGATAGCGGGACCGGGGAGCTGTTTTTT. Its protein is CASSLDSGTGELFF.

The chain recombines TRBV5-8 with TRBJ1-1, with D unresolved. The V end was cut by 1 base, the J end by 0 bases, with 7 bases between. From germline, CDR1 is SGHTS and CDR2 YDEGEE. The CDR3 has 14 amino acids. The DNA for the CDR3 is TGTGCCAGCAGCTTGAATGCGCTGAACACTGAAGCTTTCTTT. The encoded protein is CASSLNALNTEAFF. The full variable domain, rest sourced from reference TRBV5-8 and TRBJ1-1, is EAGVTQSPTHLIKTRGQQATLRCSPISGHTSVYWYQQALGLGLQFLLWYDEGEERNRGNFPPRFSGRQFPNYSSELNVNALELEDSALYLCASSLNALNTEAFFGQGTRLTVV.

The V call is TRBV9, the J call TRBJ2-1; 12 bases agree with TRBD2. V shed 4 bases, J shed 7 bases, and the junction held 9 bases outside the gene matches. CDR1 and CDR2 from the germline V gene are SGDLS and YYNGEE. The CDR3 length is 16 residues. The CDR3 sequence is CASSLRPGLAGNEQFF. The CDR3 nucleotides read TGTGCCAGCAGCTTACGACCGGGACTAGCGGGTAATGAGCAGTTCTTC.

This clone was detected once. The genes are TRBV27 and TRBJ2-7; 7 nucleotides align to TRBD2. Per germline, CDR1 MNHEY and CDR2 SMNVEV (reference sequence). V gave up 3 bases and J gave up 2 bases; unmatched junction bases: 7. This CDR3 has 15 amino acids. This CDR3 reads CASSFGSSGAYEQYF. The DNA for the CDR3 is TGTGCCAGCAGTTTCGGGTCTAGCGGAGCCTACGAGCAGTACTTC.

The chain carries TRBV19 and TRBJ2-5; TRBD1 matches at 8 bases. Trimming took 6 bases from V and 5 from J; bases not matched to a gene: 17. This CDR3 is 17 amino acids long. Germline loops: CDR1 LNHDA, CDR2 SQIVND (reference sequence). In DNA form, the CDR3 reads TGTGCCAGTAGCCCAACCCTCACAGGGGGATTGGTCGAGACCCAGTACTTC. Translation gives CASSPTLTGGLVETQYF.

The J gene is TRBJ2-6, the V gene TRBV14, with 7 bases matching TRBD1. V trimming: 6 bases; J trimming: 1 base; junction bases outside the gene matches: 15. CDR3 length: 19 residues. Per the germline V gene, CDR1 is SGHDN and CDR2 is FVKESK. The CDR3 nucleotides read TGTGCCAGCAGAGGAGTGGGTAGGGGGCTATTATCTGGGGCCAACGTCCTGACTTTC. Residues: CASRGVGRGLLSGANVLTF.

The chain joins TRBV6-1 to TRBJ1-2; D is ambiguous. Germline V gives CDR1 MNHNS, CDR2 SASEGT. Trimming pared 6 bases from V and 4 bases from J, leaving 12 bases between. This CDR3 spans 13 amino acids. The DNA for the CDR3 is TGTGCCAGCAGCCTCGACCGGAGCTATGGCTACACCTTC. It translates to CASSLDRSYGYTF.

This clone was seen once. The J gene is TRBJ1-6, the V gene TRBV7-6, with D uncertain. V lost 3 bases, J lost 5 bases, and 8 bases lay in between. The CDR3 sequence is 14 residues long. Germline V gives CDR1 SGHVS, CDR2 FNYEAQ. CDR3 in DNA: TGTGCCAGCAGCTTCGGGAGAGATAATTCACCCCTCCACTTT. Its protein product is CASSFGRDNSPLHF.

The V gene is TRBV6-1, the J gene TRBJ2-7, with 9 bases fitting TRBD1. The CDR3 consists of 13 residues. CDR1 is MNHNS, CDR2 SASEGT, per germline. The trim removed 6 bases at V and 5 bases at J, leaving 5 bases unmatched. CDR3 loop: CASRSTGGDEQYF. DNA for the CDR3: TGTGCCAGCAGATCCACAGGGGGCGACGAGCAGTACTTC.

The chain carries TRBV5-5 and TRBJ2-7, with D unclear. Trimming took off 1 base at V and 2 bases at J, with 7 bases between the two ends. The CDR3 consists of 13 residues. Per the germline V gene, CDR1 is SGHKS and CDR2 is YYEKEE (reference sequence). CDR3 region: CASSLPVPYEQYF. CDR3 bases: TGTGCCAGCAGCTTGCCGGTCCCCTACGAGCAGTACTTC.

This clone came up once. This chain uses TRBV15 with TRBJ1-4; D remains ambiguous. Germline CDR1 reads LNHNV; CDR2 reads YYDKDF (reference sequence). This CDR3 is built from 15 residues. The V gene lost 1 base and the J gene lost 4 bases, with 10 bases spanning the gap. CDR3 sequence (DNA): TGTGCCACCAGCAGAGGGAGCAGCCGTAATGAAAAACTGTTTTTT. It is translated as CATSRGSSRNEKLFF.

The chain recombines TRBV27 with TRBJ2-7; possibly TRBD2 for D (5 bases). The CDR3 spans 14 residues. V was cut by 6 bases and J by 4 bases, with 16 bases left in between. The V gene's germline CDR1 is MNHEY and CDR2 SMNVEV (reference sequence). CDR3 amino acids: CASSKEGPMYEQYF. The CDR3, as DNA: TGTGCCAGCAGCAAAGAGGGCCCGATGTACGAGCAGTACTTC.

DNA for the CDR3: TGCGCCAGCAGCTTCGCTAGCGGAGCTGAGCAGTACTTC. It yields the protein CASSFASGAEQYF. The gene calls are TRBV5-1 and TRBJ2-7; 7 nucleotides line up with TRBD2. Germline loops: CDR1 SGHRS, CDR2 YFSETQ. This CDR3 has 13 residues. J gave up 7 bases and V 2 bases, and 6 bases lay outside the gene matches.

The rearrangement links TRBV21-1 to TRBJ2-7. TRBV21-1 is noted as a pseudogene. The CDR3 covers 21 residues. The CDR3 loop is CASSKYPGPDEGNNYPYEQYF. The DNA for the CDR3 is TGTGCCAGCAGCAAATACCCGGGGCCCGACGAGGGAAACAATTATCCCTACGAGCAGTACTTC.